This T cell receptor (beta chain) is drawn from a study of shared clonotypes between healthy human individuals (TCRdb year 2020). At the level of the whole study: A few men and a couple of women, aged 18 to 49 years, made up the cohort. Per donor, three plates each were used for CD4 naive and CD4 memory, two for CD8 naive, and one for CD8 memory. To estimate repertoire size and how much clonotypes are shared between individuals, the study performed deep sequencing of blood TCR repertoires from about five healthy adults. Libraries were prepared and TCR repertoires were sequenced by different laboratories using diverse techniques, in order to increase sequencing depth and limit assay-specific biases. Between about 0.85 and 10 billion PBMCs per donor were obtained by leukapheresis. Overall study outcomes, separate from this receptor: Pairwise subsampling led to the expectation that sequencing depth would affect the degree of clonotype sharing among donors. Sampling was restricted to blood, and TCR repertoires in tissues likely differ from the TCR repertoires found in blood. Because the study included a small number of donors, the genetic and exposure-history diversity represented was limited. Clonotypes shared by all four sorted-subset donors showed higher generation probabilities than non-shared clonotypes. Larger estimated clonotype richness was generally found for naive subsets than for memory subsets. Sharing across a handful of donors was observed for approximately 5% of naive CD4, 3% to 4% of naive CD8, 2% to 2.5% of memory CD4, and about 0.38% of memory CD8 clonotypes. Even with the large sequencing depth, rarefaction of the sorted-subset datasets indicated that sequencing was incomplete.

Using the deep immunoSEQ assay, multiplex PCR amplified TCR CDR3 regions from genomic DNA. Extracted genomic DNA from each cell subset was distributed evenly across all wells of several immunoSEQ 96-well plates, and each plate was treated as a replicate. For sorted subsets, each replicate PCR was loaded with about 200 ng genomic DNA, equivalent to 25,000 to 35,000 T cell genomes. Purified libraries were measured with a Qubit 3.0 fluorometer, size-checked on a Bioanalyzer 2100, and measured again with the KAPA Library Quantification kit. A separate single-read 150-cycle Illumina NextSeq 550 flow cell was used to sequence each immunoSEQ 96-well plate. The source study handled its data this way. Because the immunoSEQ output held only junctional sequences and lacked quality scores, the filtering could not match the filtering applied to full-length reads. Sequences were annotated with PyIR, a Python wrapper for IgBLAST v1.9, and V/J genes and CDR3 were assigned using IMGT germline references. Reads were removed for weak V/J assignments (E-value above 1e-6), missing CDR3, stop codons, out-of-frame junctions, or ambiguous translated residues. V3J clonotypes were defined as sequences sharing the same inferred V gene, J gene, and CDR3 amino acid sequence. The percentage overlap between two repertoires was calculated by dividing the number of shared unique clonotypes by the size of the smaller repertoire. RTK rarefaction, the Chao1 estimator, and Recon v2.1 estimates of unobserved clonotypes were used to assess repertoire richness. For all TCRbeta clonotypes obtained by the gDNA method from a few donors, generation probabilities were computed with OLGA. TCRdb stores this immuneACCESS table with in-frame sequences only. Part of the clones is absent; in the studies checked, under half of the shortfall reflects unresolved V genes, and no reason is known for the rest. V and J calls and clone size are those listed in that table; D and trimming were worked out from the DNA. The sample profile shows some 2.3 million clones; approximately 95% of them were found once. In total, the top ten clones hold 0.39% of the sample.

A note on this clone: Its antigen is not yet known. Qualities for individual bases were not recorded, and no much larger clone is one base off.

Reading the germline V gene gives CDR1 KGHSH and CDR2 LQKENI. The CDR3 runs 14 residues from the cysteine to the phenylalanine. Only CDR3 DNA is held: 42 bases, read in frame from base 1. The V end loses 6 bases and the J end loses 0 bases, and a stretch of 11 bases separates them. The donors were healthy, HIV-negative adults who had no recently reported acute infections or vaccinations. All donors were Caucasian adults living in Nashville, Tennessee, USA. CD4+ T cells were enriched by magnetic negative selection; naive cells were then positively selected on CD45RA, and the negative fraction formed the memory subset. After blood collection by leukapheresis, PBMCs were isolated using Ficoll-Histopaque density gradient centrifugation and then cryopreserved in the vapor phase of liquid nitrogen. Purity and quantity of every magnetically sorted T cell population were checked by analytical flow cytometry. From each sorted fraction, genomic DNA was isolated and quantified by UV absorbance on a Nanodrop 2000c.

The TCR originated in a man younger than 35 in good health. Some clones in this sample may be carry-over from other donors' samples. Sequenced: naive CD4+ T cells from PBMCs. This specimen's cell subset or site label, per the study, means: CD45RA+ positively selected. This sequence uses TRBV18 and TRBJ2-5; the D gene cannot be resolved reliably. For the CDR3, the sequence is CASSLARDQETQYF. The base sequence is TGTGCCAGCTCTCTGGCAAGGGACCAAGAGACCCAGTACTTC.